This entry features one TCR beta chain sequence. The germline CDR1 and CDR2 sequences are SNHLY and FYNNEI. Trimming took 6 bases from V and 0 from J; bases not matched to a gene: 9. CDR3 length: 17 amino acids. The data derive from a study of blood T cell repertoires in COVID-19. Overall study: From T cells, B-cell-depleted T cells, or PBMCs came the material, which was cDNA or gDNA.

Profiled with immunoSEQ multiplex PCR; TCRdb holds only in-frame clones, not every one. This sample has about 27,000 clones, with roughly nine tenths found just once. Sequencing was done on a sample of peripheral blood. This chain connects TRBV2 to TRBJ2-3, with TRBD2 identical over 10 bases. The sequence came from a human donor with active COVID-19. The donor label of this sample is uncertain. CDR3 region: CASRETSGPGSTDTQYF. Here the CDR3 DNA reads TGTGCCAGCAGGGAGACTAGCGGGCCCGGTAGCACAGATACGCAGTATTTT.